Following are 26 T cell receptor beta chains from one sample sequenced in a study of CD8 T cells in ankylosing spondylitis. Regarding the study as a whole: Ankylosing spondylitis blood appeared to carry a characteristic TCR beta motif of several highly homologous variants.

Which antigens these TCRs recognize remains unknown. TCRdb called the 5' RACE reads again in MiXCR, with one record for every CDR3 protein. This sample has 300,000 to 400,000 distinct CDR3 sequences, with 20% to 25% found just once. Sequencing was carried out using blood, either unsorted or a sorted T cell fraction (not recorded which). The receptors here all came from a male donor with ankylosing spondylitis.

The V and J genes are TRBV2 and TRBJ2-7; tentatively, D is TRBD2 (5 bases). Germline CDR1 is SNHLY and CDR2 is FYNNEI. V was pared by 2 bases and J by 7 bases, with 15 bases between. This CDR3 spans 14 amino acids. The CDR3 protein is CASSEWELRGEQYF. The CDR3 region has the DNA TGTGCCAGCAGTGAATGGGAGCTCAGAGGGGAGCAGTACTTC. The variable domain in full, completed from reference TRBV2 and TRBJ2-7, reads EPEVTQTPSHQVTQMGQEVILRCVPISNHLYFYWYRQILGQKVEFLVSFYNNEISEKSEIFDDQFSVERPDGSNFTLKIRSTKLEDSAMYFCASSEWELRGEQYFGPGTRLTVT.

The chain joins TRBV7-3 to TRBJ2-1, with 9 bases identical to TRBD2. Germline CDR1 SGHTA, CDR2 FQGTGA. The CDR3 totals 14 residues. With V trimmed by 5 bases and J by 16 bases, 15 bases remained unmatched. CDR3 sequence reads: CASSRTGTSPLFFF. The CDR3 DNA reads TGTGCCAGCAGCAGAACCGGGACTAGCCCTCTATTTTTCTTC.

This clonotype was counted only a few times. The chain couples TRBV5-6 to TRBJ1-1, with D unclear. V dropped 4 bases and J dropped 0 bases, with 13 bases sitting between them. CDR1 and CDR2 from the germline V gene are SGHDT and YYEEEE. The CDR3 consists of 15 residues. CDR3: CASSTSTALNTEAFF. The CDR3 nucleotides read TGTGCCAGCAGCACCTCAACAGCTCTGAACACTGAAGCTTTCTTT.

This rearrangement joins TRBV7-2 to TRBJ1-2; the match to TRBD1 covers 10 bases. This CDR3 contains 15 residues. Germline V gene data show CDR1 as SGHTA and CDR2 as FQGNSA. Trimming took 5 bases from V and 7 from J; bases not matched to a gene: 10. In DNA form, the CDR3 reads TGTGCCAGCAGCCCCTACCGACAGGGGGCCAGTGGCTACACCTTC. It specifies CASSPYRQGASGYTF.

This clonotype showed up just a few times. J is TRBJ2-1 and V is TRBV10-3; 13 bases agree with TRBD2. The CDR3 has 22 amino acids. V lost 2 bases to trimming and J lost 0 bases; unmatched junction nucleotides: 16. The germline V gene encodes CDR1 ENHRY and CDR2 SYGVKD. CDR3 sequence (DNA): TGTGCCATCAGTGAGCCCCTTCACCCGACTAGCGGGAGGTTTAGCTCCTACAATGAGCAGTTCTTC. This codes for CAISEPLHPTSGRFSSYNEQFF.

This clonotype appeared many times. The V call is TRBV11-2, the J call TRBJ2-1, with D perhaps matching TRBD1 (7 bases). The germline gives CDR1 SGHAT, CDR2 FQNNGV. The CDR3 loop spans 15 amino acids. V lost 2 bases and J lost 2, with 10 bases in between. DNA for the CDR3: TGTGCCAGCAGCTTAATCAGGGGGGCCTACAATGAGCAGTTCTTC. Encoded protein: CASSLIRGAYNEQFF.

This clonotype was observed many times. J is TRBJ2-5 and V is TRBV7-6; a possible D gene is TRBD2 (6 bases). Trimming stripped 7 bases from V and 0 bases from J, with 12 bases between. Germline-derived CDR1 and CDR2 are SGHVS and FNYEAQ. The CDR3 is 14 amino acids. The CDR3, as DNA: TGTGCCAGCACGTGGAGGGAGGACCAAGAGACCCAGTACTTC. Its protein product is CASTWREDQETQYF. The variable domain in full, completed from reference TRBV7-6 and TRBJ2-5, reads GAGVSQSPRYKVTKRGQDVALRCDPISGHVSLYWYRQALGQGPEFLTYFNYEAQQDKSGLPNDRFSAERPEGSISTLTIQRTEQRDSAMYRCASTWREDQETQYFGPGTRLLVL.

The table lists this clonotype with a few counts. The rearrangement uses TRBV2 and TRBJ2-6, with 10 bases aligning to TRBD1. This CDR3 is 17 amino acids long. Germline values: CDR1 SNHLY, CDR2 FYNNEI. After removal of 6 bases from V and 0 bases from J, the junction contained 5 bases not matched to a gene. The DNA of the CDR3 is TGTGCCAGCAGGCCGGGACAGGGGATCTCTGGGGCCAACGTCCTGACTTTC. It specifies CASRPGQGISGANVLTF.

This clonotype was seen only a few times. This chain uses TRBV7-8 with TRBJ2-2; 7 nucleotides line up with TRBD2. Trimming cost V 2 bases and J 5 bases; bases outside gene matches: 5. Germline loops: CDR1 SGHVS, CDR2 FQNEAQ. CDR3 length equals 15 residues. The CDR3 protein is CASSLRGGSTGELFF. The DNA of the CDR3 is TGTGCCAGCAGCTTACGAGGCGGGAGTACCGGGGAGCTGTTTTTT.

The chain joins TRBV3-1 to TRBJ2-7; D is undetermined. This CDR3 has 14 amino acids. Germline CDR1 and CDR2: LGHDT and YNNKEL (reference sequence). Trimming took off 4 bases at V and 0 bases at J, with 10 bases between the two ends. This CDR3 is CASSLRTDSYEQYF. The CDR3 DNA follows: TGTGCCAGCAGCCTTAGGACCGACTCCTACGAGCAGTACTTC.

This clonotype has more than one count but fewer than ten. The rearrangement joins TRBV12-3 or TRBV12-4 to TRBJ1-2; D is ambiguous. V was shortened by 5 bases and J by 0 bases, with 10 bases between the two germline ends. This CDR3 comprises 14 residues. DNA for the CDR3: TGTGCCAGCAGTAACACCCGTCCTAACTATGGCTACACCTTC. It specifies CASSNTRPNYGYTF.

This clonotype turned up a few times. The chain combines TRBV5-1 with TRBJ2-1; 9 bases agree with TRBD2. CDR3 length: 15 residues. Germline V CDR1 and CDR2: SGHRS, YFSETQ. The V gene end was trimmed by 4 bases and the J gene end by 8 bases; junction bases not matched to a gene: 10. As DNA, the CDR3 is TGCGCCAGCAGCGCGGGACTAGCACGGCGTCATGAGCAGTTCTTC. Amino acids: CASSAGLARRHEQFF.

The chain combines TRBV11-2 with TRBJ2-2; the D is unclear. V lost 4 bases and J lost 0, with 12 bases in between. CDR3 length: 16 amino acids. Germline CDR1 and CDR2: SGHAT and FQNNGV. CDR3 in amino acids: CASSSRSRANTGELFF. In DNA, the CDR3 is TGTGCCAGCAGCTCCCGGTCCCGCGCGAACACCGGGGAGCTGTTTTTT.

J is TRBJ1-3 and V is TRBV29-1; D not resolved. The CDR3 sequence is 11 residues long. The germline gives CDR1 SQVTM, CDR2 ANQGSEA. The CDR3 loop is CSGSTGNTIYF. In DNA form, the CDR3 reads TGCAGTGGGTCTACTGGAAACACCATATATTTT.

The V gene is TRBV24-1, the J gene TRBJ2-1, with no clear D. CDR1 KGHDR and CDR2 SFDVKD come from the germline V gene. V was clipped by 1 base and J by 8 bases, with 11 bases between them. CDR3 length: 14 amino acids. The CDR3, as DNA: TGTGCCACCAGTGATTTCCCGGGTCGGGATGAGCAGTTCTTC. It specifies CATSDFPGRDEQFF.

This chain joins TRBV2 and TRBJ2-7; 7 bases align to TRBD2. The germline gives CDR1 SNHLY, CDR2 FYNNEI. CDR3 length: 14 residues. J was trimmed by 1 base and V by 5 bases; bases with no gene match: 5. The chain's CDR3 is CASSPLASSYEQYF. As DNA, the CDR3 is TGTGCCAGCAGTCCACTAGCGTCTTCCTACGAGCAGTACTTC.

V gene TRBV12-3 or TRBV12-4 combines with J gene TRBJ2-3; TRBD1 is a possible D gene (5 bases). The germline V and J ends were trimmed by 2 bases and 4 bases, with 10 bases remaining between them. The CDR3 sequence is 14 residues long. CDR3 coding DNA: TGTGCCAGCAGTTTAAATTTGGGGCCAGATACGCAGTATTTT. This translates into CASSLNLGPDTQYF.

The gene calls are TRBV5-1 and TRBJ2-5, with D unclear. CDR1 is SGHRS and CDR2 is YFSETQ in the germline V gene. Deletions cut 1 base from V and 5 bases from J, with 15 bases between. The CDR3 totals 15 residues. CDR3 DNA sequence: TGCGCCAGCAGCTTGAAAAGGGCCGAGGCGGAGACCCAGTACTTC. Amino acid sequence: CASSLKRAEAETQYF.

This clonotype has just a few counts. The chain recombines TRBV14 with TRBJ2-2; the D gene is possibly TRBD2 (5 bases). The germline V gene has CDR1 SGHDN and CDR2 FVKESK. The CDR3 extends over 15 amino acids. Trimming stripped 2 bases from V and 5 bases from J, with 12 bases between. CDR3 protein: CASSQQRSGTGELFF. CDR3 DNA sequence: TGTGCCAGCAGCCAACAACGATCGGGGACCGGGGAGCTGTTTTTT.

CDR3 nucleotide sequence: TGTGCCAGCAGCGCCGGTAGCGGGGAGCAGTTCTTC. This encodes CASSAGSGEQFF. This sequence joins TRBV9 and TRBJ2-1, with 7 bases that match TRBD2. The CDR3 is made up of 12 amino acids. Per the germline V gene, CDR1 is SGDLS and CDR2 is YYNGEE. V was pared by 3 bases and J by 10 bases, with 4 bases of the junction left unmatched.

This clonotype was observed a few times. This chain joins TRBV12-3 or TRBV12-4 and TRBJ1-1, with D possibly matching TRBD1 (5 bases). The CDR3 is made up of 14 amino acids. With 6 bases removed from V and 3 bases from J, the gap between germline ends came to 14 bases. The CDR3 here is CASSRGTFDTEAFF. CDR3 nucleotide sequence: TGTGCCAGCAGCCGAGGGACCTTCGACACTGAAGCTTTCTTT.

This chain joins TRBV5-6 and TRBJ2-7, with 7 bases matching TRBD2. Germline V gene sequence: CDR1 SGHDT, CDR2 YYEEEE. CDR3 length: 13 amino acids. After removal of 1 base from V and 10 bases from J, the junction contained 8 bases not matched to a gene. This CDR3 is CASSLYLRENQYF. The CDR3 coding sequence is TGTGCCAGCAGCTTGTATTTGCGGGAGAACCAGTACTTC.

This chain uses TRBV7-2 with TRBJ1-3; D perhaps matches TRBD1 (5 bases). V was clipped by 4 bases and J by 4 bases, with 14 bases between them. The CDR3 spans 15 residues. Germline-derived CDR1 and CDR2 are SGHTA and FQGNSA. CDR3 in amino acids: CASSSHRGPGNTIYF. The CDR3 region has the DNA TGTGCCAGCAGCTCCCATCGGGGACCCGGAAACACCATATATTTT. Full variable domain (missing parts from reference TRBV7-2 and TRBJ1-3): GAGVSQSPSNKVTEKGKDVELRCDPISGHTALYWYRQSLGQGLEFLIYFQGNSAPDKSGLPSDRFSAERTGGSVSTLTIQRTQQEDSAVYLCASSSHRGPGNTIYFGEGSWLTVV.

The table lists this clonotype with a few counts. The chain employs TRBV5-1 and TRBJ2-7, with 10 bases fitting TRBD2. This CDR3 is 19 amino acids long. V trimming: 2 bases; J trimming: 4 bases; junction bases outside the gene matches: 18. Germline V gives CDR1 SGHRS, CDR2 YFSETQ. For the CDR3, the DNA is TGCGCCAGCAGCTTAGTTCCACACTCTAGCGGGAGTCGAAGATACGAGCAGTACTTC. Its translation is CASSLVPHSSGSRRYEQYF.

Only a few counts were recorded for this clonotype. This chain uses TRBV4-3 with TRBJ1-4, with D maybe TRBD1 (5 bases). The V end lost 4 bases, the J end lost 5 bases, and 14 bases lay between the germline ends. From germline, CDR1 is LGHNA and CDR2 YSLEER. The CDR3 is 15 residues long. The CDR3 protein is CASSPRGSANEKLFF. The CDR3 nucleotides are TGCGCCAGCAGCCCCCGGGGCAGTGCGAATGAAAAACTGTTTTTT.

This chain uses TRBV7-9 with TRBJ2-1, with a tentative D call TRBD2 (5 bases). V was pared by 1 base and J by 5 bases, with 12 bases between. This CDR3 contains 15 residues. The germline gives CDR1 SEHNR, CDR2 FQNEAQ (reference sequence). The CDR3 DNA follows: TGTGCCAGCAGCTTAGGTTCCCACGGGGACAATGAGCAGTTCTTC. Its translation is CASSLGSHGDNEQFF. The whole variable domain, filled in from reference TRBV7-9 and TRBJ2-1, reads DTGVSQNPRHKITKRGQNVTFRCDPISEHNRLYWYRQTLGQGPEFLTYFQNEAQLEKSRLLSDRFSAERPKGSFSTLEIQRTEQGDSAMYLCASSLGSHGDNEQFFGPGTRLTVL.